The 16 T cell receptor beta chains reported below all come from one sample, sequenced in a study of shared clonotypes between healthy human individuals. Data came from immunoSEQ multiplex PCR; TCRdb stores just in-frame clones and leaves some out. The sample contains under 650,000 clones, around 96% of which appear only once. The specimen sequenced was naive CD4+ T cells sorted from blood. Indicated subset: CD45RA+ positively selected. All receptors come from a woman aged 30 to 39 in good health.

The chain carries TRBV11-2 and TRBJ2-2; no clear D gene. V was shortened by 8 bases and J by 3 bases, with 16 bases between the two germline ends. The CDR3 length is 15 residues. The germline CDR1 and CDR2 sequences are SGHAT and FQNNGV. CDR3 protein: CASGIGNSYTGELFF. The CDR3 DNA reads TGTGCCAGCGGGATTGGGAATTCCTACACCGGGGAGCTGTTTTTT.

The gene calls are TRBV7-3 and TRBJ1-1, with no clear D. Trimming took 5 bases from V and 4 from J, leaving 11 bases between them. In germline, CDR1 is SGHTA, CDR2 FQGTGA. This CDR3 region has 13 residues. The CDR3 region is CASSPGGSTEAFF. CDR3 sequence (DNA): TGTGCCAGCAGCCCCGGAGGGAGCACTGAAGCTTTCTTT. Full variable domain (rest looked up from reference TRBV7-3 and TRBJ1-1): GAGVSQTPSNKVTEKGKYVELRCDPISGHTALYWYRQSLGQGPEFLIYFQGTGAADDSGLPNDRFFAVRPEGSVSTLKIQRTERGDSAVYLCASSPGGSTEAFFGQGTRLTVV.

The chain joins TRBV6-5 to TRBJ2-1; no firm D call. V was pared by 4 bases and J by 4 bases, with 17 bases between. The CDR3 runs to 16 residues. Germline values: CDR1 MNHEY, CDR2 SVGAGI. In DNA, the CDR3 is TGTGCCAGCAGTTTCCTAGACTCTGCTGGTTACAATGAGCAGTTCTTC. Its translation is CASSFLDSAGYNEQFF.

The chain carries TRBV7-3 and TRBJ2-3; no definite D call. This CDR3 has 15 amino acids. V lost 1 base and J 4 bases, leaving 12 bases between the germline ends. Germline assignment: CDR1 SGHTA and CDR2 FQGTGA. The CDR3 sequence: CASSLMGSRADTQYF. In DNA form, the CDR3 reads TGTGCCAGCAGCTTAATGGGGTCCCGAGCAGATACGCAGTATTTT. Looking up the rest from reference TRBV7-3 and TRBJ2-3 gives the full variable domain: GAGVSQTPSNKVTEKGKYVELRCDPISGHTALYWYRQSLGQGPEFLIYFQGTGAADDSGLPNDRFFAVRPEGSVSTLKIQRTERGDSAVYLCASSLMGSRADTQYFGPGTRLTVL.

This clone occurred once. This chain joins TRBV28 and TRBJ2-5, with a tentative D call TRBD1 (5 bases). Trimming left V 7 bases short and J 5 bases short, with 11 bases between. In germline, CDR1 is MDHEN, CDR2 SYDVKM. This CDR3 region has 12 residues. Here the CDR3 DNA reads TGTGCCAGCATGGCCCAGGGTGAGACCCAGTACTTC. Encoded protein: CASMAQGETQYF.

The V gene is TRBV27, the J gene TRBJ2-3, with TRBD1 matching over 9 bases. Germline assignment: CDR1 MNHEY and CDR2 SMNVEV (reference sequence). V lost 1 base, J lost 4 bases, and 12 bases stayed unmatched. The CDR3 extends over 18 amino acids. The DNA for the CDR3 is TGTGCCAGCAGTTTATTAGGGGGACAGGGATTACGCGCAGATACGCAGTATTTT. Translated: CASSLLGGQGLRADTQYF.

The V and J genes are TRBV27 and TRBJ2-1; D gene unclear. CDR1 is MNHEY, CDR2 SMNVEV, per germline (reference sequence). The CDR3 runs 15 residues. Trimming took off 4 bases at V and 5 bases at J, with 15 bases between the two ends. The CDR3 coding sequence is TGTGCCAGCAGTTCCCCCTCCCTCGAACACAATGAGCAGTTCTTC. This codes for CASSSPSLEHNEQFF.

This chain joins TRBV19 and TRBJ2-1, with 8 positions matching TRBD1. After removal of 4 bases from V and 5 bases from J, the junction contained 10 bases not matched to a gene. Germline CDR1 reads LNHDA; CDR2 reads SQIVND (reference sequence). The CDR3 totals 16 residues. DNA of the CDR3: TGTGCCAGTAGTACAGGGCGGACAGGGAAGGACAATGAGCAGTTCTTC. Translation: CASSTGRTGKDNEQFF.

The chain has TRBV29-1 and TRBJ2-4; D is undetermined. This CDR3 has 13 residues. V was pared by 4 bases and J by 0 bases, with 7 bases between. Germline CDR1 reads SQVTM; CDR2 reads ANQGSEA. The CDR3 loop is CSVGYSAKNIQYF. CDR3 bases: TGCAGCGTTGGTTACTCAGCCAAAAACATTCAGTACTTC.

The rearrangement links TRBV7-9 to TRBJ2-2; D is possibly TRBD1 (6 bases). This CDR3 region has 13 residues. CDR1 and CDR2 (germline): SEHNR, FQNEAQ (reference sequence). V was cut by 2 bases and J by 6 bases, with 7 bases left in between. CDR3 amino acids: CASSLSGAGELFF. The CDR3 coding sequence is TGTGCCAGCAGCTTATCAGGGGCCGGGGAGCTGTTTTTT. Full variable domain (outside the CDR3, taken from reference TRBV7-9 and TRBJ2-2): DTGVSQNPRHKITKRGQNVTFRCDPISEHNRLYWYRQTLGQGPEFLTYFQNEAQLEKSRLLSDRFSAERPKGSFSTLEIQRTEQGDSAMYLCASSLSGAGELFFGEGSRLTVL.

The J gene is TRBJ1-2, the V gene TRBV7-9; no clear D. From germline, CDR1 is SEHNR and CDR2 FQNEAQ (reference sequence). The CDR3 contains 14 residues. V was cut by 1 base and J by 11 bases, with 17 bases left in between. The CDR3 reads CASSLEPNDYHYTF. CDR3 DNA: TGTGCCAGCAGCTTAGAGCCTAACGATTACCATTACACCTTC.

This chain connects TRBV7-8 to TRBJ2-1; no clear D gene. This CDR3 contains 12 residues. The V gene's germline CDR1 is SGHVS and CDR2 FQNEAQ. V shed 3 bases and J shed 3 bases, with 3 bases lying between them. This CDR3 reads CASSFRYNEQFF. The CDR3 DNA reads as TGTGCCAGCAGCTTCCGCTACAATGAGCAGTTCTTC.

The chain links TRBV11-2 to TRBJ1-1; D perhaps matches TRBD1 (5 bases). Germline CDR1 reads SGHAT; CDR2 reads FQNNGV. Between the trimmed V and J ends, which lost 5 bases and 0 bases, there was a span of 7 bases. There are 13 residues in the CDR3. CDR3 in DNA: TGTGCCAGCAGCCGACAGATGAACACTGAAGCTTTCTTT. Its protein is CASSRQMNTEAFF.

V and J are TRBV4-1 and TRBJ2-5; no clear D. CDR3 length equals 11 residues. With 3 bases removed from V and 3 bases from J, the gap between germline ends came to 2 bases. Germline values: CDR1 MGHRA, CDR2 YSYEKL. In nucleotides, the CDR3 is TGCGCCAGCAGCCACGAAGAGACCCAGTACTTC. It is translated as CASSHEETQYF.

Regarding this clone: Other DNA sequences in this sample translate to the same CDR3. The CDR3 here is CASLTGGTDTQYF. The CDR3 nucleotides read TGTGCCAGCCTTACAGGGGGCACAGATACGCAGTATTTT. The chain employs TRBV28 and TRBJ2-3, with 7 bases identical to TRBD1. The V gene's germline CDR1 is MDHEN and CDR2 SYDVKM. J lost 1 base, V lost 8 bases, and 3 bases had no gene match. The CDR3 runs 13 residues.

This clone occurred once. The V gene is TRBV29-1, the J gene TRBJ2-3; maybe TRBD2 (6 bases). This CDR3 contains 14 residues. V gave up 6 bases and J gave up 1 base, with 14 bases separating them. Germline CDR1 SQVTM, CDR2 ANQGSEA. In nucleotides, the CDR3 is TGCAGCGTGGGGAGGCGGCCTCGCACAGATACGCAGTATTTT. Amino acid sequence: CSVGRRPRTDTQYF.